A single sample is the source of the 5 T cell receptor beta chains below, sequenced in a study of T-cell memory formation after mild COVID-19. MiXCR, applied by TCRdb to the 5' RACE reads, yields one record per CDR3 protein. In the table there are more than 35,000 distinct CDR3 sequences, approximately 9.7% of which are singletons. The sample taken for sequencing was PBMCs or a T cell subset sorted from them (not recorded which). The receptors stem from an adult woman who had mild COVID-19 (a few samples of this study predate the infection). Cell type and time point are not known.

This clonotype was counted ten times or more. The chain uses TRBV12-3 or TRBV12-4 and TRBJ2-3; TRBD1 is a possible D gene (5 bases). V was trimmed by 7 bases and J by 0 bases, leaving 14 bases between them. CDR3 length: 15 residues. The CDR3 DNA sequence: TGTGCCAGCAACCGTCTGGGGCAGAGCACAGATACGCAGTATTTT. This gives the protein CASNRLGQSTDTQYF.

This clonotype was observed a handful of times. The chain recombines TRBV6-4 with TRBJ2-5, with D tentatively TRBD2 (6 bases). The CDR3 loop spans 15 amino acids. Trimming removed 3 bases at V and 1 base at J, with 12 bases between. Germline V gene sequence: CDR1 MRHNA, CDR2 SNTAGT. CDR3: CASSEMAGGQETQYF. DNA for the CDR3: TGTGCCAGCAGTGAAATGGCCGGGGGCCAAGAGACCCAGTACTTC.

This clonotype was counted a few times. V is TRBV24-1 and J is TRBJ1-5; no clear D. The germline gives CDR1 KGHDR, CDR2 SFDVKD. This CDR3 contains 14 residues. Trimming took off 1 base at V and 3 bases at J, with 6 bases between the two ends. This CDR3 is CATSDLSINQPQHF. CDR3 nucleotide sequence: TGTGCCACCAGTGATTTATCCATCAATCAGCCCCAGCATTTT.

This clonotype was seen repeatedly, ten times or more. V usage is TRBV21-1 and J usage is TRBJ2-4. TRBV21-1 is termed a pseudogene. There are 15 residues in the CDR3. The CDR3 sequence: CATQARRNAKNIQYF. CDR3 in DNA: TGTGCCACCCAAGCACGGAGAAACGCCAAAAACATTCAGTACTTC.

This rearrangement joins TRBV13 to TRBJ2-5; D ambiguous. The V gene's germline CDR1 is PRHDT and CDR2 FYEKMQ (reference sequence). The CDR3 has 12 amino acids. With 7 bases removed from V and 2 bases from J, the gap between germline ends came to 8 bases. The CDR3 loop reads CASNRPQETQYF. The CDR3, as DNA: TGTGCCAGCAATAGGCCACAAGAGACCCAGTACTTC.